Listed below are T cell receptor beta chains from one sample, sequenced in a study of breast tumors, draining lymph nodes, adjacent tissues. TCRdb used MiXCR to reprocess the multiplex PCR reads, holding one entry per CDR3 protein. The data hold about 270,000 distinct CDR3 sequences, with 30% observed a single time. The material sequenced was axillary lymph node tissue. These receptors originate from a female donor with breast cancer. Some clones in this sample may be carry-over from other donors' samples. The CDR3 runs from the conserved cysteine through the conserved F or W. D genes are given only for firm matches. Expanded clones get a size class; other rows say once, few or many, or leave the size out.

J,V,D,size,CDR3,DNA
TRBJ1-1,TRBV15,NA,NA,CATSRGGTLKGVEAFF,TGTGCCACCAGCAGAGGGGGGACCCTCAAGGGGGTTGAAGCTTTCTTT
TRBJ2-1,TRBV20-1,TRBD2,many,CSAPDPLAALYNEQFF,TGCAGTGCTCCCGACCCTCTAGCGGCCCTATACAATGAGCAGTTCTTC
TRBJ1-2,TRBV29-1,TRBD1,NA,CSVVRLAGQTYGYTF,TGCAGCGTTGTAAGACTAGCGGGACAGACCTATGGCTACACCTTC
TRBJ2-7,TRBV4-3,NA,many,CASSQVQGNYEQYF,TGCGCCAGCAGCCAAGTTCAGGGAAACTACGAGCAGTACTTC
TRBJ1-5,TRBV19,NA,many,CASSIARGSFGQPQHF,TGTGCCAGTAGTATAGCGAGGGGTTCATTTGGTCAGCCCCAGCATTTT
TRBJ1-1,TRBV25-1,NA,NA,CASSERGAPSTETFF,TGTGCCAGCAGTGAACGGGGGGCGCCGAGCACTGAAACTTTCTTT
TRBJ2-4,TRBV11-3,NA,few,CASSAQALAKNIQYF,TGTGCCAGCAGCGCACAGGCCCTAGCCAAAAACATTCAGTACTTC
TRBJ2-7,TRBV6-2/TRBV6-3,NA,few,CARDEQYF,TGTGCCAGAGACGAGCAGTACTTC
TRBJ1-2,TRBV5-5,NA,many,CASSLGPSYGYTF,TGTGCCAGCAGTCTGGGACCGAGCTATGGCTACACCTTC
TRBJ1-3,TRBV7-2,NA,many,CASLEAGRNTIYF,TGTGCCAGCTTGGAGGCAGGGAGAAACACCATATATTTT
TRBJ1-3,TRBV5-5,NA,many,CASSRTESGASGNTIYF,TGTGCCAGCAGCAGAACGGAGTCGGGGGCATCTGGAAACACCATATATTTT
TRBJ2-1,TRBV11-3,NA,many,CASSLRLGGEQFF,TGTGCCAGCAGCTTAAGACTAGGGGGTGAGCAGTTCTTC
TRBJ2-5,TRBV7-9,NA,once,CASSLGGRGMPQEPQYF,TGTGCCAGCAGCTTAGGCGGCAGGGGAATGCCGCAAGAGCCCCAGTACTTC
TRBJ2-1,TRBV10-2,NA,once,CASSQETGRASYNEQFF,TGCGCCAGCAGCCAAGAGACAGGGAGGGCCTCCTACAATGAGCAGTTCTTC
TRBJ2-3,TRBV4-2,TRBD2,many,CASSQEHSGRYDTQYF,TGTGCCAGCAGCCAAGAACATAGCGGGAGATATGATACGCAGTATTTT
TRBJ1-3,TRBV6-1,NA,once,CASSRSTGNTIYF,TGTGCCAGCAGTAGGAGTACCGGAAACACCATATATTTT
TRBJ2-6,TRBV14,TRBD2,many,CASSHGGTGANVLTF,TGTGCCAGCTCCCACGGGGGGACTGGGGCCAACGTCCTGACTTTC